This entry lists 22 T cell receptor beta chains sequenced from one sample in a study of beta chain features in type 1 diabetes. Expressed TCRB transcripts were sequenced, since all the RNA that had been isolated was reverse transcribed. Data came from immunoSEQ multiplex PCR; TCRdb stores just in-frame clones and leaves some out. The data contain about 360,000 clones, roughly 12% of them seen just once; the ten biggest clones take up approximately 0.015%. The sequenced sample consisted of naive CD4+ T cells from blood. These receptors were collected from a man younger than 35 in good health.

V and J are TRBV2 and TRBJ1-4; 7 positions agree with TRBD1. The V gene end was trimmed by 8 bases and the J gene end by 7 bases; junction bases not matched to a gene: 16. This CDR3 has 16 amino acids. CDR1 and CDR2 from the germline V gene are SNHLY and FYNNEI. CDR3: CASFFGNRGGFEKLFF. The CDR3 DNA follows: TGTGCCAGCTTCTTCGGGAACAGGGGAGGCTTTGAAAAACTGTTTTTT.

This clone was observed a handful of times. The chain carries TRBV30 and TRBJ1-1; D is ambiguous. Per germline, CDR1 GTSNPN and CDR2 SVGIG (reference sequence). The V end lost 5 bases, the J end lost 3 bases, and 13 bases lay between the germline ends. This CDR3 region has 13 residues. The CDR3 DNA is TGTGCCTGGGGAGTCTATTGGGACACTGAAGCTTTCTTT. Translated: CAWGVYWDTEAFF.

A few counts support this clone. The CDR3, as DNA: TGTGCCAGCAGCTTAGTGGCAGGAAACAATCAGCCCCAGCATTTT. This encodes CASSLVAGNNQPQHF. The chain has TRBV7-2 and TRBJ1-5; no clear D gene. The CDR3 extends over 15 amino acids. Germline V gene lookup returns CDR1 SGHTA and CDR2 FQGNSA. Trimming pared 1 base from V and 3 bases from J, leaving 10 bases between.

This clone has just a few counts. The chain joins TRBV18 to TRBJ2-3, with TRBD2 matching 10 bases. The V segment lost 5 bases and the J segment 0 bases; nucleotides outside the gene matches: 2. The length of the CDR3 is 15 residues. Germline CDR1 is KGHSH and CDR2 is LQKENI. CDR3 bases: TGTGCCAGCTCAGCGACTAGCGGGAGCACAGATACGCAGTATTTT. Residues: CASSATSGSTDTQYF.

The rearrangement uses TRBV7-9 and TRBJ2-3; 10 bases match TRBD2. V lost 5 bases and J lost 2; bases outside the gene matches: 10. This CDR3 comprises 17 residues. Germline V CDR1 and CDR2: SEHNR, FQNEAQ (reference sequence). CDR3 loop: CASSPFRTSGNTDTQYF. The CDR3 coding sequence is TGTGCCAGCAGCCCCTTTCGGACTAGCGGAAACACAGATACGCAGTATTTT.

The chain recombines TRBV6-5 with TRBJ2-3, with D unclear. Per germline, CDR1 MNHEY and CDR2 SVGAGI. The CDR3 sequence is 14 residues long. V was pared by 2 bases and J by 4 bases, with 10 bases between. CDR3 residues: CASSYQVGSDTQYF. CDR3 in DNA: TGTGCCAGCAGTTACCAGGTTGGGTCAGATACGCAGTATTTT.

The gene calls are TRBV7-8 and TRBJ1-2; D is ambiguous. The CDR3 covers 14 residues. Between the trimmed V and J ends, which lost 5 bases and 5 bases, there was a span of 15 bases. Per the germline V gene, CDR1 is SGHVS and CDR2 is FQNEAQ. The CDR3 is CASSRSWSGYGYTF. For the CDR3, the DNA is TGTGCCAGCAGCCGGAGTTGGTCGGGTTATGGCTACACCTTC.

The V and J genes are TRBV9 and TRBJ2-1, with a tentative D call TRBD2 (6 bases). The V end was cut by 4 bases, the J end by 0 bases, with 8 bases between. This CDR3 has 14 residues. The germline V gene encodes CDR1 SGDLS and CDR2 YYNGEE. The chain's CDR3 is CASSKAGSYNEQFF. The DNA of the CDR3 is TGTGCCAGCAGCAAAGCGGGCTCCTACAATGAGCAGTTCTTC.

J is TRBJ2-1 and V is TRBV15; TRBD2 matches at 10 bases. V lost 1 base and J lost 7; bases outside the gene matches: 4. Germline CDR1 LNHNV, CDR2 YYDKDF (reference sequence). This CDR3 has 15 amino acids. The CDR3: CATSRGGLAENEQFF. The CDR3 nucleotides read TGTGCCACCAGCAGAGGCGGACTAGCGGAGAATGAGCAGTTCTTC.

This clone was seen more than once but under ten times. The V call is TRBV7-3, the J call TRBJ2-7, with 12 bases that match TRBD2. Germline trimming cut 2 bases from V and 6 bases from J; bases unmatched to any gene: 8. This CDR3 region has 16 residues. Germline loops: CDR1 SGHTA, CDR2 FQGTGA. CDR3 residues: CASSLGHTGLAGEQYF. The CDR3 DNA follows: TGTGCCAGCAGCTTAGGCCACACGGGACTAGCGGGCGAGCAGTACTTC.

This clone came up a few times. V and J are TRBV5-4 and TRBJ2-7; a weak D match, TRBD2 (6 bases). The germline V and J ends were trimmed by 4 bases and 2 bases, with 16 bases remaining between them. CDR1 and CDR2 (germline): SGHNT, YYREEE (reference sequence). The CDR3 is made up of 15 amino acids. CDR3 sequence reads: CASSMKRAFPYEQYF. The CDR3 nucleotides are TGTGCCAGCAGCATGAAGCGGGCGTTTCCCTACGAGCAGTACTTC.

This clone was seen more than once but under ten times. The V gene is TRBV6-5, the J gene TRBJ1-2; maybe TRBD1 (5 bases). Germline lookup yields CDR1 MNHEY and CDR2 SVGAGI. The CDR3 is 13 residues long. The V and J ends lost 6 bases and 4 bases respectively, with 12 bases between them. The CDR3 region is CASSFRAGYGYTF. DNA of the CDR3: TGTGCCAGCAGCTTCAGGGCTGGCTATGGCTACACCTTC.

The count of this clone is one. The V and J genes are TRBV7-3 and TRBJ2-3, with 7 bases matching TRBD1. Germline-derived CDR1 and CDR2 are SGHTA and FQGTGA. There are 16 residues in the CDR3. V gave up 4 bases and J gave up 1 base; unmatched junction bases: 8. The CDR3 nucleotides read TGTGCCAGCAGCTCACGATCCGGGACAGGCACAGATACGCAGTATTTT. Its protein product is CASSSRSGTGTDTQYF.

The chain is built from TRBV5-1 and TRBJ1-1; a weak D match, TRBD1 (6 bases). The CDR3 covers 14 residues. V was shortened by 9 bases and J by 5 bases, with 20 bases between the two germline ends. CDR1 SGHRS and CDR2 YFSETQ come from the germline V gene. This CDR3 reads CATHVGDTRTEAFF. The CDR3 coding sequence is TGCGCCACTCATGTTGGGGACACGCGGACTGAAGCTTTCTTT. The full variable domain, in which reference TRBV5-1 and TRBJ1-1 provide the parts outside the CDR3, is KAGVTQTPRYLIKTRGQQVTLSCSPISGHRSVSWYQQTPGQGLQFLFEYFSETQRNKGNFPGRFSGRQFSNSRSEMNVSTLELGDSALYLCATHVGDTRTEAFFGQGTRLTVV.

This chain joins TRBV19 and TRBJ2-5; weak D call: TRBD2 (7 bases). This CDR3 is built from 14 residues. V was pared by 5 bases and J by 5 bases, with 15 bases between. Germline V CDR1 and CDR2: LNHDA, SQIVND (reference sequence). CDR3 coding DNA: TGTGCCAGTAGTTATGGAGGGGGGGAGGAGACCCAGTACTTC. Residues: CASSYGGGEETQYF.

The V call is TRBV30, the J call TRBJ2-7; 10 bases agree with TRBD1. V shed 0 bases and J 7 bases; nucleotides not matched to a gene: 9. The CDR3 extends over 15 amino acids. CDR1 is GTSNPN, CDR2 SVGIG, per germline (reference sequence). The CDR3 DNA reads TGTGCCTGGAGTGTTAGGAGGGACAGGGGAGGGGAGCAGTACTTC. Protein product: CAWSVRRDRGGEQYF. Variable domain in full (rest from reference TRBV30 and TRBJ2-7): SQTIHQWPATLVQPVGSPLSLECTVEGTSNPNLYWYRQAAGRGLQLLFYSVGIGQISSEVPQNLSASRPQDRQFILSSKKLLLSDSGFYLCAWSVRRDRGGEQYFGPGTRLTVT.

This clone was observed a few times. The J gene is TRBJ1-2, the V gene TRBV7-9, with 9 bases identical to TRBD1. J lost 6 bases, V lost 2 bases, and 4 bases had no gene match. CDR1 is SEHNR and CDR2 is FQNEAQ in the germline V gene (reference sequence). The CDR3 spans 14 residues. The CDR3 loop is CASSLTQGAHGYTF. CDR3 coding DNA: TGTGCCAGCAGCTTAACACAGGGGGCCCATGGCTACACCTTC. Complete variable domain (other parts from reference TRBV7-9 and TRBJ1-2): DTGVSQNPRHKITKRGQNVTFRCDPISEHNRLYWYRQTLGQGPEFLTYFQNEAQLEKSRLLSDRFSAERPKGSFSTLEIQRTEQGDSAMYLCASSLTQGAHGYTFGSGTRLTVV.

The chain couples TRBV6-1 to TRBJ2-2; no reliable D call. The CDR3 sequence is 11 residues long. V was cut by 5 bases and J by 7 bases, with 5 bases left in between. Germline V lookup: CDR1 MNHNS, CDR2 SASEGT. In nucleotides, the CDR3 is TGTGCCAGCAGTTACAACGGGGAGCTGTTTTTT. This gives the protein CASSYNGELFF.

This clone was picked up a small number of times. This chain links TRBV7-8 with TRBJ1-1, with 7 bases matching TRBD1. CDR3 length: 16 residues. The V gene's germline CDR1 is SGHVS and CDR2 FQNEAQ. V shed 2 bases and J 1 base; nucleotides not matched to a gene: 7. The CDR3 DNA is TGTGCCAGCAGCTTAATTTTTGGGACAGAGAACACTGAAGCTTTCTTT. Translation: CASSLIFGTENTEAFF.

The genes are TRBV7-2 and TRBJ1-2; TRBD1 matches at 8 bases. The junction had 9 bases not matched to a gene; V was cut back by 5 bases and J by 4 bases. Germline V gives CDR1 SGHTA, CDR2 FQGNSA. This CDR3 is 15 amino acids long. The CDR3 DNA is TGTGCCAGCAGCACCAGACAGGGGAAGATCTATGGCTACACCTTC. This translates into CASSTRQGKIYGYTF.

A word on this clone: Different DNA sequences within this sample yield the same CDR3. This sequence joins TRBV9 and TRBJ2-1, with TRBD1 matching over 10 bases. V shed 1 base and J 4 bases; nucleotides not matched to a gene: 2. CDR1 and CDR2 from the germline V gene are SGDLS and YYNGEE. CDR3 length: 15 residues. CDR3 protein: CASSVRTGGYNEQFF. The CDR3 nucleotides are TGTGCCAGCAGCGTAAGGACAGGGGGTTACAATGAGCAGTTCTTC.

This clone has more than one count but fewer than ten. The chain joins TRBV9 to TRBJ2-3; D gene ambiguous. The V gene's germline CDR1 is SGDLS and CDR2 YYNGEE. The CDR3 loop spans 13 amino acids. Trimming removed 5 bases at V and 0 bases at J, with 7 bases between. The CDR3 loop reads CASSYSSTDTQYF. Written as DNA, the CDR3 is TGTGCCAGCAGTTACTCTAGCACAGATACGCAGTATTTT.